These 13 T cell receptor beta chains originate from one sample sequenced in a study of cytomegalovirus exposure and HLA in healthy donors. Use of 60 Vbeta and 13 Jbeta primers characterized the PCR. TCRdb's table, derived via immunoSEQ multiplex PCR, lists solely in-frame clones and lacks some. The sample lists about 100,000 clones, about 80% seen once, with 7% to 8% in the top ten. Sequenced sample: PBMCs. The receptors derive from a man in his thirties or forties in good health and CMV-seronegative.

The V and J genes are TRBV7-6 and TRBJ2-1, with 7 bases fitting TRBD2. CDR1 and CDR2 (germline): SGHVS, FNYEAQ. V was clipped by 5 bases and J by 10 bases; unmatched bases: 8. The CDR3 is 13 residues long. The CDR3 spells CASSPGEGGEQFF. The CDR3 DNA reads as TGTGCCAGCAGCCCCGGGGAGGGCGGGGAGCAGTTCTTC.

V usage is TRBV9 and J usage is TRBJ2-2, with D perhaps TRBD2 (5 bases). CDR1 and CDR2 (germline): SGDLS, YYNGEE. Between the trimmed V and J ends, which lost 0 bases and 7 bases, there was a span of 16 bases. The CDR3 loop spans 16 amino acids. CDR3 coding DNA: TGTGCCAGCAGCGTAGGCGGCCGACAAGAGGGCGGGGAGCTGTTTTTT. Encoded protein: CASSVGGRQEGGELFF.

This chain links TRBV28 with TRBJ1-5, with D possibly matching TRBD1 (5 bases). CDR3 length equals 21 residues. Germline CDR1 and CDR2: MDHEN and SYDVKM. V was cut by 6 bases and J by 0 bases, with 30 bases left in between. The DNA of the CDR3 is TGTGCCAGCAGGAGCGGGATAAGGGCTGGGACCCACCTTAATAGCAATCAGCCCCAGCATTTT. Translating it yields CASRSGIRAGTHLNSNQPQHF.

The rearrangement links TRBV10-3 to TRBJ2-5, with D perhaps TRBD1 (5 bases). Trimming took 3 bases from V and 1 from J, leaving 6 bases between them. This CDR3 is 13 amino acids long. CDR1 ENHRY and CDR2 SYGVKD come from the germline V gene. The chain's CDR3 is CAISDGAQETQYF. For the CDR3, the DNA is TGTGCCATCAGTGATGGGGCCCAAGAGACCCAGTACTTC.

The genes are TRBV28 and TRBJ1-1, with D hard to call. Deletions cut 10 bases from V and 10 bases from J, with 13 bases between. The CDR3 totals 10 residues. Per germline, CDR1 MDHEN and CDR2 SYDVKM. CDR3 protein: CATYQVGAFF. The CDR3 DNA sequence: TGTGCCACGTACCAGGTAGGAGCTTTCTTT.

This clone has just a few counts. Here the CDR3 reads CASSYFQGDTQYF. For the CDR3, the DNA is TGTGCCAGCAGTTACTTTCAGGGAGATACGCAGTATTTT. V and J are TRBV6-5 and TRBJ2-3; D is perhaps TRBD1 (5 bases). V lost 1 base to trimming and J lost 5 bases, with 7 bases between them. Germline V CDR1 and CDR2: MNHEY, SVGAGI. This CDR3 region has 13 residues.

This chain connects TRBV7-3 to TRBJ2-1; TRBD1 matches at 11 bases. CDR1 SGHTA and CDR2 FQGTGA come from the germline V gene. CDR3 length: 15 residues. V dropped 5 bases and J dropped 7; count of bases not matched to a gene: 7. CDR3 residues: CASSPGTGGFNEQFF. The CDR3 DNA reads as TGTGCCAGCAGCCCTGGGACAGGGGGATTTAATGAGCAGTTCTTC.

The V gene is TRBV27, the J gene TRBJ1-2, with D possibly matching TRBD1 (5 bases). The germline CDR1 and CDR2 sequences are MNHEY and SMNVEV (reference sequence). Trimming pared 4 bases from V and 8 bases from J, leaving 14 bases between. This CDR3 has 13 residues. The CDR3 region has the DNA TGTGCCAGCAGTTACCGGGGGGGAGGGGGCTACACCTTC. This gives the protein CASSYRGGGGYTF.

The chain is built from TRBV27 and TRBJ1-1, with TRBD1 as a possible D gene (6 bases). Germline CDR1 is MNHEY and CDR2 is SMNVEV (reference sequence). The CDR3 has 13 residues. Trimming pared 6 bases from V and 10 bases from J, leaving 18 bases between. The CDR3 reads CASSLGAGGGAFF. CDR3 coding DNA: TGTGCCAGCAGCCTGGGGGCCGGGGGGGGAGCTTTCTTT.

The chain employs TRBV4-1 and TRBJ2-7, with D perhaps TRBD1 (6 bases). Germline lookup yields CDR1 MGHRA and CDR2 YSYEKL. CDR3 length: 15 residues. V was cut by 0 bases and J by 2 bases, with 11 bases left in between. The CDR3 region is CASSQDQGPTYEQYF. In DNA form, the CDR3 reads TGCGCCAGCAGCCAAGACCAGGGGCCAACCTACGAGCAGTACTTC.

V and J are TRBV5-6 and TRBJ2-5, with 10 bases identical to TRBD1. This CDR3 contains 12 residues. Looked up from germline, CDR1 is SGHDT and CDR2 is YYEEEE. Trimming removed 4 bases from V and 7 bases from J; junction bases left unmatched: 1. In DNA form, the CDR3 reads TGTGCCAGCAGCCGGGACAGGGGGACCCAGTACTTC. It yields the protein CASSRDRGTQYF.

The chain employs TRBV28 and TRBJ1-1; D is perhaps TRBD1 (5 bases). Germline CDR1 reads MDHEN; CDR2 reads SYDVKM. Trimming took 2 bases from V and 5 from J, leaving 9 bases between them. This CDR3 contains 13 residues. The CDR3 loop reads CASSLQGPTEAFF. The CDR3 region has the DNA TGTGCCAGCAGTTTACAGGGTCCGACTGAAGCTTTCTTT.

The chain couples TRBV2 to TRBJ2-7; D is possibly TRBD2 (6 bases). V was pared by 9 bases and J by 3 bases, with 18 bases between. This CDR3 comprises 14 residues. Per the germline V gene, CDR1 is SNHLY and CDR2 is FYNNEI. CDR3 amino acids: CASSFGGVLYEQYF. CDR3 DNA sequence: TGTGCCAGTTCCTTCGGGGGTGTACTCTACGAGCAGTACTTC.